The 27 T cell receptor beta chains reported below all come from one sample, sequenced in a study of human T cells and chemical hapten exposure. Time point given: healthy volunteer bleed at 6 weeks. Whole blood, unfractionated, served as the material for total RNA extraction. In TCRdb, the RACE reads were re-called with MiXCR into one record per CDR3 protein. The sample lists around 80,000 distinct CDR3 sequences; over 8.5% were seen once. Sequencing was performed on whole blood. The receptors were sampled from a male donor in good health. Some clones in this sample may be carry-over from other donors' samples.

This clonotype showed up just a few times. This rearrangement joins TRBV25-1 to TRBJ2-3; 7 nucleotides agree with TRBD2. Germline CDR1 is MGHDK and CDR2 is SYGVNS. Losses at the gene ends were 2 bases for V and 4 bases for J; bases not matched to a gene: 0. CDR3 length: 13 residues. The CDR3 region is CASSERGADTQYF. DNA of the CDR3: TGTGCCAGCAGTGAACGGGGGGCAGATACGCAGTATTTT.

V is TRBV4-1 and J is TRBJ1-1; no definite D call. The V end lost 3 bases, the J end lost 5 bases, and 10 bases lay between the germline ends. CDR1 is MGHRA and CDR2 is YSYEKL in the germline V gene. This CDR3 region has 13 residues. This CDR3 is CASSQPLRTEAFF. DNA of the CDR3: TGCGCCAGCAGCCAGCCTCTGAGAACTGAAGCTTTCTTT.

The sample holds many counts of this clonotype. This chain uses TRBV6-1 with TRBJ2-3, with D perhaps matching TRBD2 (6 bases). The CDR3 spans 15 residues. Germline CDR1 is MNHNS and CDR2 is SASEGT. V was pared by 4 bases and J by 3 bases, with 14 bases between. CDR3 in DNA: TGTGCCAGCAGTGGGGAGGACCAGTGGACAGATACGCAGTATTTT. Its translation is CASSGEDQWTDTQYF.

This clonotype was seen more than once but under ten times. CDR3 in amino acids: CASSLVKGSSYEQYF. CDR3 sequence (DNA): TGTGCCAGCAGCTTAGTTAAGGGGAGCTCCTACGAGCAGTACTTC. This chain connects TRBV11-2 to TRBJ2-7, with D possibly being TRBD1 or TRBD2 (5 bases each). V was clipped by 1 base and J by 0 bases, with 10 bases between them. The CDR3 totals 15 residues. The germline gives CDR1 SGHAT, CDR2 FQNNGV.

This CDR3 reads CSADRGGHEGNQPQHF. CDR3 DNA: TGCAGTGCTGACCGTGGGGGGCATGAAGGCAATCAGCCCCAGCATTTT. The chain links TRBV20-1 to TRBJ1-5; weak D call: TRBD1 (6 bases). The CDR3 contains 16 residues. Deletions cut 5 bases from V and 2 bases from J, with 19 bases between. Per germline, CDR1 DFQATT and CDR2 SNEGSKA (reference sequence).

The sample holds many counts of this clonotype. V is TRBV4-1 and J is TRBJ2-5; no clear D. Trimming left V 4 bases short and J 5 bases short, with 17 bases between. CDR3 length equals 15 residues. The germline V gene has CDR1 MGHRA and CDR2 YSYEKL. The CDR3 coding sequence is TGCGCCAGCAGCCGTGAATATCTTCCCGGGGAGACCCAGTACTTC. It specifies CASSREYLPGETQYF.

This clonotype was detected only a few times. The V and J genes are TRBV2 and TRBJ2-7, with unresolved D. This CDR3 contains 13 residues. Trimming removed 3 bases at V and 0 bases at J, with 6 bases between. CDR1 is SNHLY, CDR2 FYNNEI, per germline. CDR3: CASSEASSYEQYF. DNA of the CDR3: TGTGCCAGCAGTGAGGCGAGCTCCTACGAGCAGTACTTC. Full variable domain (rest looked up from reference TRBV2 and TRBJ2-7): EPEVTQTPSHQVTQMGQEVILRCVPISNHLYFYWYRQILGQKVEFLVSFYNNEISEKSEIFDDQFSVERPDGSNFTLKIRSTKLEDSAMYFCASSEASSYEQYFGPGTRLTVT.

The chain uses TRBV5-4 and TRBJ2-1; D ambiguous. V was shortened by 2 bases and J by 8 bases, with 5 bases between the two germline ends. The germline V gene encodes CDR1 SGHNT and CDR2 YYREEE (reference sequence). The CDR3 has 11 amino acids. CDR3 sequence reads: CASSFEDEQFF. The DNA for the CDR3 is TGTGCCAGCAGCTTCGAGGATGAGCAGTTCTTC.

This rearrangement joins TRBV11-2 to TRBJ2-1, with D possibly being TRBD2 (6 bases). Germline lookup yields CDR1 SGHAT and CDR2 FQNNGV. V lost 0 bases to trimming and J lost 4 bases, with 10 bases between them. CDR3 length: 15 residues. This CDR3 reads CASSLEAGLYNEQFF. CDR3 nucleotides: TGTGCCAGCAGCTTAGAAGCGGGCCTTTACAATGAGCAGTTCTTC.

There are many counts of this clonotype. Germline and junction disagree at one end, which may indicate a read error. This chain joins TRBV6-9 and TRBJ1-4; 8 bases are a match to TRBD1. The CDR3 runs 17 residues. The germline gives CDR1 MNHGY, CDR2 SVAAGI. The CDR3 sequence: CASSYCPRTGTSEKLFF. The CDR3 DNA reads TGTGCCAGCAGTTATTGCCCCAGGACAGGGACTAGTGAAAAACTGTTTTTT.

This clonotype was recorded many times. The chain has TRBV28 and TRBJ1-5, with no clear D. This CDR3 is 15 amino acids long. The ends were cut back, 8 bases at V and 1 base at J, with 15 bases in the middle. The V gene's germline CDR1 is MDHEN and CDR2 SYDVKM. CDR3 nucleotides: TGTGCCAGCCGTCGATTGGGTGGCAGCAATCAGCCCCAGCATTTT. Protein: CASRRLGGSNQPQHF.

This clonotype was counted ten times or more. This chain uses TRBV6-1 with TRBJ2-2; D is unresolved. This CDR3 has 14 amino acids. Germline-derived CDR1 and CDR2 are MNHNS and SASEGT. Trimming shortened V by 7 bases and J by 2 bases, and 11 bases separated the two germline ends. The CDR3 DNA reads TGTGCCAGCACGGTGACGGACAACACCGGGGAGCTGTTTTTT. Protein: CASTVTDNTGELFF.

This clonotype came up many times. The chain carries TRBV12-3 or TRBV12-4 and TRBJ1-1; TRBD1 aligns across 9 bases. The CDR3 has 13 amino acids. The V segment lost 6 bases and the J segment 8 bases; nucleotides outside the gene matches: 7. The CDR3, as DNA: TGTGCCAGCAGCACGACAGGGGGGTCGGAAGCTTTCTTT. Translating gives CASSTTGGSEAFF.

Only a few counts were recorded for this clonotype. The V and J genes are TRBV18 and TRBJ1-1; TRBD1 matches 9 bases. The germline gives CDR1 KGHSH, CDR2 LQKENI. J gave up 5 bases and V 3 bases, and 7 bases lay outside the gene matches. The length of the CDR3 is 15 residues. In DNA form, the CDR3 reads TGTGCCAGCTCACCTTCACAGGGGGCTCGGACTGAAGCTTTCTTT. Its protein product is CASSPSQGARTEAFF. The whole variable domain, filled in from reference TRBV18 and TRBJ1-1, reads NAGVMQNPRHLVRRRGQEARLRCSPMKGHSHVYWYRQLPEEGLKFMVYLQKENIIDESGMPKERFSAEFPKEGPSILRIQQVVRGDSAAYFCASSPSQGARTEAFFGQGTRLTVV.

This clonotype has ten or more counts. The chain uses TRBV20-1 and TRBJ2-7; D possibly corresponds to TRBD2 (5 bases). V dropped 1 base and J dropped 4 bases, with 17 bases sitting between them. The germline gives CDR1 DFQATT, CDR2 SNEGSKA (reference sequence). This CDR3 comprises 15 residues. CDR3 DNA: TGCAGTGCTAGAGTACGGGGAGAGCTTCCGTACGAGCAGTACTTC. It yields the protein CSARVRGELPYEQYF.

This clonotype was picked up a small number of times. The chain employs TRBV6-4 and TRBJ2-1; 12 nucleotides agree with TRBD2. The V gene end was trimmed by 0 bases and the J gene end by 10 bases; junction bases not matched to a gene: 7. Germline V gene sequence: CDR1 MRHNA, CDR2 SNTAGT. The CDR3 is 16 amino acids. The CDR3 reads CASSDSPSGGAGEQFF. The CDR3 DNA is TGTGCCAGCAGTGACTCACCTAGCGGGGGGGCCGGCGAGCAGTTCTTC.

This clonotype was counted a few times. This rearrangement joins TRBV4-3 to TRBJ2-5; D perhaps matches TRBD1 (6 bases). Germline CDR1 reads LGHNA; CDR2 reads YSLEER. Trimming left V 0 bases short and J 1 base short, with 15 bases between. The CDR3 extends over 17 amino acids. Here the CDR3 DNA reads TGCGCCAGCAGCCAAGATCTTGGGGGCAGGGTCCAAGAGACCCAGTACTTC. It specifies CASSQDLGGRVQETQYF.

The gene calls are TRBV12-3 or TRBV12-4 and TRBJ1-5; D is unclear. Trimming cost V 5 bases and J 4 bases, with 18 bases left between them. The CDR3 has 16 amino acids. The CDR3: CASSVGLTSPNQPQHF. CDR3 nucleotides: TGTGCCAGCAGTGTAGGACTCACCTCCCCAAATCAGCCCCAGCATTTT.

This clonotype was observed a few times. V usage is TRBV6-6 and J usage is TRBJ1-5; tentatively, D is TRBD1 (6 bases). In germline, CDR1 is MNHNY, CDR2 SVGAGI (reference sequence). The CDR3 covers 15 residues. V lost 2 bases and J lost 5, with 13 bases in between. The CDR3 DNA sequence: TGTGCCAGCAGTTACGTACAGGGTCTTGATCAGCCCCAGCATTTT. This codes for CASSYVQGLDQPQHF.

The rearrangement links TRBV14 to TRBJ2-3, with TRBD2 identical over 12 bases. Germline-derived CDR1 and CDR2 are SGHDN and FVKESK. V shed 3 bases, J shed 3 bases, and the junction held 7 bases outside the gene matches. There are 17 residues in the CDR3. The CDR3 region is CASSQLTSGSATDTQYF. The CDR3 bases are TGTGCCAGCAGCCAGCTGACTAGCGGGAGTGCGACAGATACGCAGTATTTT. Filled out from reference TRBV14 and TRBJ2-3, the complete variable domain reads EAGVTQFPSHSVIEKGQTVTLRCDPISGHDNLYWYRRVMGKEIKFLLHFVKESKQDESGMPNNRFLAERTGGTYSTLKVQPAELEDSGVYFCASSQLTSGSATDTQYFGPGTRLTVL.

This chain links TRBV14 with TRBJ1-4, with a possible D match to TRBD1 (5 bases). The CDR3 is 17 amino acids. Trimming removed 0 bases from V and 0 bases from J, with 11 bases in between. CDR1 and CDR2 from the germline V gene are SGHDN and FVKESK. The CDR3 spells CASSQEIKGTTNEKLFF. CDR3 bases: TGTGCCAGCAGCCAAGAAATTAAGGGGACAACTAATGAAAAACTGTTTTTT.

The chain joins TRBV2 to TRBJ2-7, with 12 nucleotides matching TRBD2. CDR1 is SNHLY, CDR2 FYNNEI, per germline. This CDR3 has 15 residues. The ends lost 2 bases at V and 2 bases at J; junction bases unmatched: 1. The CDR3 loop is CASSEPSGRAYEQYF. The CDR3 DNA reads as TGTGCCAGCAGTGAACCTAGCGGGAGGGCCTACGAGCAGTACTTC.

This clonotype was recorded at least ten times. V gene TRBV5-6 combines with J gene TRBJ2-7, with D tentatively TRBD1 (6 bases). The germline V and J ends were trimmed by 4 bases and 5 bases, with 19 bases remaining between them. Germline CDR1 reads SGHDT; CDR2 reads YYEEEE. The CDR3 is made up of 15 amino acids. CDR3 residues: CASSPGGRGIDEQYF. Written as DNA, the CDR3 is TGTGCCAGCAGCCCCGGTGGCAGGGGTATCGACGAGCAGTACTTC.

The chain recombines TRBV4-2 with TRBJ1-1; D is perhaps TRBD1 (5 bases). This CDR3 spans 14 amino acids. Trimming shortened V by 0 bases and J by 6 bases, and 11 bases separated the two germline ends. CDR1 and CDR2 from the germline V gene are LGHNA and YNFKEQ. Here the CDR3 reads CASSQDMGDAEAFF. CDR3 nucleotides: TGTGCCAGCAGCCAAGATATGGGGGACGCTGAAGCTTTCTTT.

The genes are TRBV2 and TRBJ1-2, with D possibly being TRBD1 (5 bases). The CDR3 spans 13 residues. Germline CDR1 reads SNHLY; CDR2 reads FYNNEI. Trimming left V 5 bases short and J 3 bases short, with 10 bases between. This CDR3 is CASSHRSDYGYTF. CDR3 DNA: TGTGCCAGCAGTCACAGGAGTGACTATGGCTACACCTTC.

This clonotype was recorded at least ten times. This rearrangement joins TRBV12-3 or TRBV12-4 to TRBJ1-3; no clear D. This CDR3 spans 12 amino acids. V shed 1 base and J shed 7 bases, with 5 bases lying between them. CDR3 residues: CASSLDGNTIYF. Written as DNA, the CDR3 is TGTGCCAGCAGTTTAGATGGGAACACCATATATTTT.

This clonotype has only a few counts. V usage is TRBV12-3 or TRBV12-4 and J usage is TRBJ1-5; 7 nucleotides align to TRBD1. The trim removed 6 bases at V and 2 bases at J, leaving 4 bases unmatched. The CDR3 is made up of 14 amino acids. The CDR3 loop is CASSTGEGNQPQHF. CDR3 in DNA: TGTGCCAGCAGCACAGGGGAAGGCAATCAGCCCCAGCATTTT.